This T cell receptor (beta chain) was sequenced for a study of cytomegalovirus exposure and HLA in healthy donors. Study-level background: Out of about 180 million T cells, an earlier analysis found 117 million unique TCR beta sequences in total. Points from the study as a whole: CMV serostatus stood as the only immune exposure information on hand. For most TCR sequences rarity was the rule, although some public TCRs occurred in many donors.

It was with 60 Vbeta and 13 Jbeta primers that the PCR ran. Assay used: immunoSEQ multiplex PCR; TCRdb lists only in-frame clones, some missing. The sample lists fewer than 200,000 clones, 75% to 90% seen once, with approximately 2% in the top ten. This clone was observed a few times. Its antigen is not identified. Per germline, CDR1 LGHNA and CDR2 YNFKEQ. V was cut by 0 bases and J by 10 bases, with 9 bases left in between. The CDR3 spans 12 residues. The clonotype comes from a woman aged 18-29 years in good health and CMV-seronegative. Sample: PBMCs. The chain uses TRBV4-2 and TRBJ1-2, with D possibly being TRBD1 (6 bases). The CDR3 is CASSQDRDTYTF. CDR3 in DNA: TGTGCCAGCAGCCAAGACCGGGACACCTACACCTTC.